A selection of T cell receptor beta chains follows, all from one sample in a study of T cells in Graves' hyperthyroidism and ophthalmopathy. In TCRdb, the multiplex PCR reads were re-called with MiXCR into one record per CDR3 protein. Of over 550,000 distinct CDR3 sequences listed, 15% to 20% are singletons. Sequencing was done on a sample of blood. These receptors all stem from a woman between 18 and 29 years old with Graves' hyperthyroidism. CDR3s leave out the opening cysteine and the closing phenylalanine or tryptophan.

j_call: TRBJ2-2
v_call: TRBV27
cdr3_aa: ASSHLSGRTGELF

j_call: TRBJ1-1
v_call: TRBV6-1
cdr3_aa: ASSEVGVQTEAF

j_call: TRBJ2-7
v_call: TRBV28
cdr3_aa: ASSSSGRADEQY

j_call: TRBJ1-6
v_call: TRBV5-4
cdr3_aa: TSSLQLRGNFNSPLH

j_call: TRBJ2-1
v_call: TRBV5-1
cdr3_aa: ASSPGRVSSYNEQF

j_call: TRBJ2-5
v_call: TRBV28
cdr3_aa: ASSPLRGLAEETQY

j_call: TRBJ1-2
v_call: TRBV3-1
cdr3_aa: ASSQAGRKNYGYT

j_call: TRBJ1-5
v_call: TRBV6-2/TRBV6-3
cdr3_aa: ASSYAGGWGQPQH

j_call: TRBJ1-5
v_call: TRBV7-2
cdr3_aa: ASSQEGVGQVLQPQH

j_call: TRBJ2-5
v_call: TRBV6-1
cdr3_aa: ASSEGGLAGETQY

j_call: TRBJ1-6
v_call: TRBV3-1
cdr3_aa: ASSQDYHNSPLH

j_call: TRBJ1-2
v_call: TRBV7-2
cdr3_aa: ASSSGAGSGRQWGYGYT

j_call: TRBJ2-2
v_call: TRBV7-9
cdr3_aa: ASSLALTAGELF

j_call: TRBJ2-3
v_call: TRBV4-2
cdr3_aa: ASSQSTGMDTQY

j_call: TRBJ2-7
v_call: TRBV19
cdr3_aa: ASSLENLGYEQY

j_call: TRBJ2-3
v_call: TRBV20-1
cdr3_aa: SASKGDTQY

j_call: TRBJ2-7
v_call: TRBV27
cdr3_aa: ASRLAGSYEQY

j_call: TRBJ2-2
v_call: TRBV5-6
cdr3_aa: ASSWSPTGELV

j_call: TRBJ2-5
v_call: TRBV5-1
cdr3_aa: ASSLRGGEEETQY

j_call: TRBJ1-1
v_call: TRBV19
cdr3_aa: ASSPGQGAKAF

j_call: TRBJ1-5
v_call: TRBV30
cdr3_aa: AWGTGGSQPQH

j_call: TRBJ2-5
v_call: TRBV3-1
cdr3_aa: ASSARLETQY

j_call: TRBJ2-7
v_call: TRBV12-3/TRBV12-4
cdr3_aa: ASSLGRMDEQY

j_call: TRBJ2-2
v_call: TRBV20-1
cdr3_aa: SASGRADTGELF

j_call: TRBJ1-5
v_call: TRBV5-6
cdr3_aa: ASSSSGVHQPQH

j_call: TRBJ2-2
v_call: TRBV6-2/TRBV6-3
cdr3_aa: ASRKSQGFSGELF

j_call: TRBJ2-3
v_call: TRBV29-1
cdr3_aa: SVEAQSTDTQY

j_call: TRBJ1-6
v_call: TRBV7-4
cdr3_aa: ASSFRDRGDSPLH

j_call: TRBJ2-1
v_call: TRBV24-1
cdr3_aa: ATSGESSYNEQF

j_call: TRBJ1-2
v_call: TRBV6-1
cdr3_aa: ASSFGRQDGYT

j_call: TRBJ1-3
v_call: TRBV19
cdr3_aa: ASSIGAVSGNTIY

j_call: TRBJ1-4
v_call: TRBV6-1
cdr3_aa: ASSETGVNEKLF

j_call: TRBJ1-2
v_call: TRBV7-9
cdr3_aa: ASSLGHSGQGSYGYT

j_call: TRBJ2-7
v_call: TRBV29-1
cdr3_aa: SVFLLGEQY

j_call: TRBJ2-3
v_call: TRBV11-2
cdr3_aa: ASSLGIGDTQY

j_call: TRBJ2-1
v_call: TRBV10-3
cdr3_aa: AISEVARGHNEQF

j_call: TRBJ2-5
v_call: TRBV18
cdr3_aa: ASSLGTSGTQY

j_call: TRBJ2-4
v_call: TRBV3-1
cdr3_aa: ASSQFTGNTAKNIQY

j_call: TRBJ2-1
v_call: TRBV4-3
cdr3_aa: ASSQEPSGASYNEQF

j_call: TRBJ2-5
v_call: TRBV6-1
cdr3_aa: ASQGSGETQY

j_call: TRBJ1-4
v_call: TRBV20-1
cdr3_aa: SARRPGGKEKLF

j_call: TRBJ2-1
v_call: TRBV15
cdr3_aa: ATSRDRQGYNEQF

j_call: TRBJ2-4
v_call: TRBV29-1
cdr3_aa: SVEDVEGLAKNIQY

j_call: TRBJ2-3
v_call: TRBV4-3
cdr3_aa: ASGTSGGGDTQY

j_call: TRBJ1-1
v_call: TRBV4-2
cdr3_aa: ASSQAPGTIVTEAF

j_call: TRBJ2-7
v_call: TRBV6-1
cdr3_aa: ASSPTPRQLISYEQY

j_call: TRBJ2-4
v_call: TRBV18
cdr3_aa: ASSPLIQKNIQY

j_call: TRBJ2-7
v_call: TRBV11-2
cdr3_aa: ASSRGFWDREVWGEQY

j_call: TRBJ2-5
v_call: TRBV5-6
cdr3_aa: ASSPAMDRGETQY

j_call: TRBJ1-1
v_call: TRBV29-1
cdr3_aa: SVKTGGRDTEAF

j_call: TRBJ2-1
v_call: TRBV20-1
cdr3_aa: SVSSGGGYNEQF

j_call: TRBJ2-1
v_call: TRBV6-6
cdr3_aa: ASSYGSGVYNEQF

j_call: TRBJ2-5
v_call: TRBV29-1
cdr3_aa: SVGASGRSETQY

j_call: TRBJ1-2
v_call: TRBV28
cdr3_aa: ASSRDSQTYGYT

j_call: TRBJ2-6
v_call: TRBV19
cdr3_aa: ASYSPKLRDRGSGANVLT

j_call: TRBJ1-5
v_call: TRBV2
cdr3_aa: ASSEVTGWDQPQH

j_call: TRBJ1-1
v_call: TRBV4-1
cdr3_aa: ASSHSTGASEAF